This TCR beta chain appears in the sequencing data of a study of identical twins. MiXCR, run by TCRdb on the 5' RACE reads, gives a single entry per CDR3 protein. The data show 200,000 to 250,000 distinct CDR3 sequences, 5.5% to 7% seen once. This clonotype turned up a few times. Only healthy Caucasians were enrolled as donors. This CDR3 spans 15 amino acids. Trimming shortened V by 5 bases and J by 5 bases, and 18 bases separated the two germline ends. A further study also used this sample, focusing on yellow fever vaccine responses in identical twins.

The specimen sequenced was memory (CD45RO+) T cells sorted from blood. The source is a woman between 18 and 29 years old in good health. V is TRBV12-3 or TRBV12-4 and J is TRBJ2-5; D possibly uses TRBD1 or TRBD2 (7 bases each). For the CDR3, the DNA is TGTGCCAGCAGTCCAGGGGGGAGGGCCGTTGAGACCCAGTACTTC. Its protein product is CASSPGGRAVETQYF.